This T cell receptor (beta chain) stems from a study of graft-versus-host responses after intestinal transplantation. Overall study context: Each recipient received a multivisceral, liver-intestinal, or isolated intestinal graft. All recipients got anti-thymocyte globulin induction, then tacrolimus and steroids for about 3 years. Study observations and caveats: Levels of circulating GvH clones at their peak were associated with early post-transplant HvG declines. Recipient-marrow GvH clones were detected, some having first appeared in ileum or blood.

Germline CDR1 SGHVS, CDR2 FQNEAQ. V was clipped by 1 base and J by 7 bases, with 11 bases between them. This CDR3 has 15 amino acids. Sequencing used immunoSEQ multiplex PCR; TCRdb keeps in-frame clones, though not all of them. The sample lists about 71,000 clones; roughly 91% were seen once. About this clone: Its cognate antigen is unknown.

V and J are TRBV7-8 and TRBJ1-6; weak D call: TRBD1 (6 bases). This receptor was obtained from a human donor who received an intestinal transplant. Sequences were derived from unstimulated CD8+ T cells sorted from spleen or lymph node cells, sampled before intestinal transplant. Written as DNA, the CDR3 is TGTGCCAGCAGCTTAGAGGCAGGGGCAAATTCACCCCTCCACTTT. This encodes CASSLEAGANSPLHF.